This T cell receptor (beta chain) derives from a study of shared clonotypes between healthy human individuals (dated by TCRdb to the early 2020s). A note on the overall study: The cohort included three men and two women between 18 and 49 years of age. For each donor, CD4 naive and CD4 memory were each run on three plates, CD8 naive on two plates, and CD8 memory on one plate. The study deeply sequenced blood TCR repertoires of about 5 healthy adults to estimate repertoire size and the extent of clonotype sharing between individuals. To increase sequencing depth and limit assay-specific biases, TCR repertoire library preparation and sequencing were carried out by different laboratories using diverse techniques. Between about 0.94 and 8.9 billion PBMCs per donor were obtained by leukapheresis.

CDR3 length: 15 amino acids, cysteine to phenylalanine. Only the CDR3 DNA stays, 45 bases, in frame from base 1. V loses 6 bases at its end and J loses 0 bases; junction bases beyond the gene matches: 5. The germline V gene provides CDR1 SGHAT and CDR2 FQNNGV. For the CD8 naive samples, CD45RO-negative cells were positively selected for CCR7, yielding a CD45RA+CCR7+ population from which TemRA cells were excluded. The donors were healthy, HIV-negative adults with no recently reported acute infections or vaccinations. Every donor was a Caucasian adult residing in Nashville, Tennessee, USA. After blood collection by leukapheresis, PBMCs were isolated using Ficoll-Histopaque density gradient centrifugation and then cryopreserved in the vapor phase of liquid nitrogen. Analytical flow cytometry was used to check the purity and quantity of each magnetically sorted T cell population. From each sorted fraction, genomic DNA was isolated and quantified by UV absorbance on a Nanodrop 2000c.

This clone was seen once. It lacks a known antigen. No base quality values were provided; no much bigger clone lies one nucleotide off. Beyond this particular receptor, the publication reports: Compared with non-shared clonotypes, clonotypes shared by all four sorted-subset donors had higher generation probabilities. The genetic and exposure-history diversity represented was limited by the small number of donors. Even with the large sequencing depth, rarefaction of the sorted-subset datasets indicated that sequencing was incomplete. Roughly 5% of naive CD4, around 3.6% of naive CD8, 2.3% of memory CD4, and more than 0.35% of memory CD8 clonotypes were shared across a handful of donors. Only blood was sampled, and tissue TCR repertoires likely differ from those in blood. Pairwise subsampling indicated that sequencing depth was expected to affect the degree of clonotype sharing among donors. Naive subsets generally had larger estimated clonotype richness than memory subsets did.

Using the deep immunoSEQ assay, multiplex PCR amplified TCR CDR3 regions from genomic DNA. For each cell subset, the extracted genomic DNA was distributed evenly across all wells of several immunoSEQ 96-well plates, and each plate served as one replicate. For sorted subsets, approximately 210 ng genomic DNA, equal to 30,000 to 35,000 T cell genomes, was loaded into each replicate PCR. Purified libraries were quantified with a Qubit 3.0 fluorometer, sized on a Bioanalyzer 2100, and re-quantified with the KAPA Library Quantification kit. Every immunoSEQ 96-well plate was sequenced on a dedicated single-read 150-cycle Illumina NextSeq 550 flow cell. The authors processed their data as follows. Because only junctional sequences without quality scores were contained in the immunoSEQ output, filtering matching that applied to full-length reads could not be performed. To assign V/J genes and CDR3, sequences were annotated using PyIR, a Python wrapper for IgBLAST v1.9, with IMGT germline references. Reads were removed for weak V/J assignments (E-value above 1e-6), missing CDR3, stop codons, out-of-frame junctions, or ambiguous translated residues. V3J clonotypes were defined as sequences sharing an identical inferred V gene, J gene, and CDR3 amino acid sequence. To compute the percentage overlap between repertoires, the number of shared unique clonotypes was divided by the size of the smaller repertoire. Richness of each repertoire was evaluated using RTK rarefaction, the Chao1 estimator, and Recon v2.1 estimates of unobserved clonotypes. OLGA was used to compute generation probabilities for all TCRbeta clonotypes that the gDNA method yielded from a handful of donors. TCRdb limited this immuneACCESS table to in-frame rearrangements with V and J called. A share of clones is missing; checked studies link under half to unresolved V genes, and the rest is unexplained. The V and J calls and clone size were taken over from that table, and D and trimming were inferred from the DNA. The sample yields some 2.1 million clones; about 93% were counted once. The ten biggest clones cover about 1.6% of the sample.

The sequenced material came from naive CD8+ T cells from PBMCs. The sample's cell subset or site label, in plain terms: CD45RA+CCR7+. Rearrangement joined TRBV11-2 to TRBJ2-5; 9 bases in between match TRBD2. The receptor was derived from a man younger than 30 in good health. Some clones in this sample may be carry-over from other donors' samples. The CDR3 reads as follows: CASRSRTSDQETQYF. The DNA reads as follows: TGTGCCAGCAGAAGTCGGACTAGCGACCAAGAGACCCAGTACTTC.